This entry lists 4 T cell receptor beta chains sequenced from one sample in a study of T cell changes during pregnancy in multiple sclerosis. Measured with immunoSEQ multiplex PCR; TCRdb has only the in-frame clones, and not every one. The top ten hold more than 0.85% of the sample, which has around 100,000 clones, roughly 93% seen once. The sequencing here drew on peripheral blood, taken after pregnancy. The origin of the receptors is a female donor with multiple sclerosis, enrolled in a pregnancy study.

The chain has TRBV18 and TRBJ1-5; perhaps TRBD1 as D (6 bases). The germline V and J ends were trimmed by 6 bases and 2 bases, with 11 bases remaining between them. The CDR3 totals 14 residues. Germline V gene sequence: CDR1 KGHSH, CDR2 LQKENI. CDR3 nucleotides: TGTGCCAGCTCGCGGACAGCAGGCAATCAGCCCCAGCATTTT. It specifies CASSRTAGNQPQHF.

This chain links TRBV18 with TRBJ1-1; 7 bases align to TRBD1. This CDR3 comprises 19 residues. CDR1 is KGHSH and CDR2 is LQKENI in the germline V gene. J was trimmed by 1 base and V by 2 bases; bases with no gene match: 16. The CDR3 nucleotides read TGTGCCAGCTCACCAATAACACACCATACGACAGGGAAGAACACTGAAGCTTTCTTT. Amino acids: CASSPITHHTTGKNTEAFF.

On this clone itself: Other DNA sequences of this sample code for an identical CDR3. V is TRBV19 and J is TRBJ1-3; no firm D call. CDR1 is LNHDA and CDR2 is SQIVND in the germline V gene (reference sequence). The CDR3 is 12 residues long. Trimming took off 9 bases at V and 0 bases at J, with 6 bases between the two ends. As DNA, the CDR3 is TGTGCCAGCTTGTCCTCTGGAAACACCATATATTTT. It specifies CASLSSGNTIYF.

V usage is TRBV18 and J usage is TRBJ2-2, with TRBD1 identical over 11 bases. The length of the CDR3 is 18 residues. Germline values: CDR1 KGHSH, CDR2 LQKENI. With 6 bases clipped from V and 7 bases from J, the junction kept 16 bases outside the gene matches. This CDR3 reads CASSQRRTGQGEIGELFF. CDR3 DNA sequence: TGTGCCAGCTCGCAACGGAGGACGGGACAGGGGGAGATCGGGGAGCTGTTTTTT.